These 23 T cell receptor beta chains came from one sample sequenced in a study of cytomegalovirus exposure and HLA in healthy donors. The method was immunoSEQ multiplex PCR; TCRdb's version includes in-frame clones alone and lacks a portion of them. This repertoire shows 250,000 to 350,000 clones, 80% to 90% found once; its top ten account for around 0.8%. The sequenced material came from PBMCs. Every receptor here comes from a woman aged 18-29 years in good health and CMV-seronegative.

The chain links TRBV29-1 to TRBJ1-2, with 9 nucleotides matching TRBD1. Germline V gene data show CDR1 as SQVTM and CDR2 as ANQGSEA. CDR3 length equals 14 residues. J lost 8 bases, V lost 0 bases, and 7 bases had no gene match. The CDR3 DNA sequence: TGCAGCGTTGAAGATTTCCGGACAGGGGTAGGCTACACCTTC. Protein: CSVEDFRTGVGYTF.

The V gene is TRBV28, the J gene TRBJ2-7, with D tentatively TRBD2 (6 bases). Germline V gene data show CDR1 as MDHEN and CDR2 as SYDVKM. V dropped 5 bases and J dropped 0 bases, with 17 bases sitting between them. This CDR3 is built from 16 residues. This CDR3 reads CASSPGEVVSSYEQYF. The CDR3, as DNA: TGTGCCAGCAGTCCCGGGGAGGTGGTTTCCTCCTACGAGCAGTACTTC.

This clone has only a few counts. CDR3 loop: CASSRAGVAYNEQFF. In DNA form, the CDR3 reads TGTGCCAGCAGCCGAGCGGGAGTGGCCTACAATGAGCAGTTCTTC. V and J are TRBV9 and TRBJ2-1; 8 nucleotides match TRBD2. Trimming at V came to 4 bases and at J to 2 bases, leaving 5 bases not matched to a gene. Germline assignment: CDR1 SGDLS and CDR2 YYNGEE. CDR3 length: 15 amino acids.

V is TRBV4-3 and J is TRBJ1-1; 7 bases map to TRBD1. The V segment lost 2 bases and the J segment 10 bases; nucleotides outside the gene matches: 4. Germline CDR1 LGHNA, CDR2 YSLEER. The CDR3 extends over 12 amino acids. The CDR3 nucleotides read TGCGCCAGCAGCCAATCATCAGGGGGAGCTTTCTTT. This encodes CASSQSSGGAFF.

The rearrangement joins TRBV5-6 to TRBJ2-1; TRBD2 aligns across 8 bases. The CDR3 spans 14 residues. Germline values: CDR1 SGHDT, CDR2 YYEEEE. V gave up 1 base and J gave up 6 bases; unmatched junction bases: 3. The CDR3 is CASSLSLAGNEQFF. For the CDR3, the DNA is TGTGCCAGCAGCTTGTCTCTAGCGGGCAATGAGCAGTTCTTC.

The chain combines TRBV20-1 with TRBJ2-3; D remains unclear. Germline CDR1 DFQATT, CDR2 SNEGSKA (reference sequence). CDR3 length: 11 amino acids. Trimming removed 5 bases from V and 4 bases from J, with 7 bases in between. The CDR3 loop is CSAGSSDTQYF. The CDR3 bases are TGCAGTGCTGGTAGCTCAGATACGCAGTATTTT.

The chain employs TRBV27 and TRBJ1-2; 10 nucleotides line up with TRBD1. J lost 3 bases, V lost 6 bases, and 7 bases had no gene match. Germline CDR1 is MNHEY and CDR2 is SMNVEV (reference sequence). The length of the CDR3 is 15 residues. The CDR3: CASSPGTGADYGYTF. In DNA, the CDR3 is TGTGCCAGCAGCCCCGGGACAGGGGCGGACTATGGCTACACCTTC.

Here the CDR3 reads CSVQKWTGEIRAFF. CDR3 nucleotide sequence: TGCAGCGTTCAGAAGTGGACAGGGGAAATCCGGGCTTTCTTT. J is TRBJ1-1 and V is TRBV29-1, with TRBD1 matching over 9 bases. This CDR3 spans 14 amino acids. Germline V gene lookup returns CDR1 SQVTM and CDR2 ANQGSEA. V lost 5 bases, J lost 11 bases, and 15 bases stayed unmatched.

CDR3 amino acids: CASSLAMTSGDNEQFF. The CDR3 nucleotides are TGCGCCAGCAGCTTGGCGATGACTAGCGGGGACAATGAGCAGTTCTTC. The rearrangement uses TRBV5-1 and TRBJ2-1, with 11 bases aligning to TRBD2. V shed 0 bases, J shed 5 bases, and the junction held 4 bases outside the gene matches. This CDR3 is 16 amino acids long. Germline CDR1 and CDR2: SGHRS and YFSETQ.

The chain employs TRBV25-1 and TRBJ2-5; 8 bases fit TRBD2. The V gene's germline CDR1 is MGHDK and CDR2 SYGVNS. Germline trimming cut 6 bases from V and 9 bases from J; bases unmatched to any gene: 12. CDR3 length equals 14 residues. The CDR3 region is CASRGSSGRGAQYF. For the CDR3, the DNA is TGTGCCAGCAGGGGGTCTAGCGGGCGAGGGGCCCAGTACTTC.

V gene TRBV6-5 combines with J gene TRBJ1-1; TRBD1 aligns across 8 bases. The CDR3 has 15 residues. The trim removed 2 bases at V and 4 bases at J, leaving 6 bases unmatched. The germline V gene has CDR1 MNHEY and CDR2 SVGAGI. The CDR3 coding sequence is TGTGCCAGCAGTTACGGGACAGGATCGGCCACTGAAGCTTTCTTT. Its translation is CASSYGTGSATEAFF.

The chain combines TRBV5-1 with TRBJ2-7; the match to TRBD2 covers 8 bases. V lost 7 bases and J lost 5; bases outside the gene matches: 8. This CDR3 has 13 residues. The germline V gene encodes CDR1 SGHRS and CDR2 YFSETQ. The CDR3: CASGSGSLNEQYF. As DNA, the CDR3 is TGCGCCAGCGGGAGCGGGAGCCTGAACGAGCAGTACTTC.

The rearrangement links TRBV7-2 to TRBJ2-6; 7 bases are a match to TRBD1. Germline V gene lookup returns CDR1 SGHTA and CDR2 FQGNSA. The CDR3 runs 17 residues. The V segment lost 6 bases and the J segment 0 bases; nucleotides outside the gene matches: 8. CDR3 region: CASRRGQHNSGANVLTF. The DNA of the CDR3 is TGTGCCAGCAGAAGGGGACAGCATAACTCTGGGGCCAACGTCCTGACTTTC. Complete variable domain (other parts from reference TRBV7-2 and TRBJ2-6): GAGVSQSPSNKVTEKGKDVELRCDPISGHTALYWYRQSLGQGLEFLIYFQGNSAPDKSGLPSDRFSAERTGGSVSTLTIQRTQQEDSAVYLCASRRGQHNSGANVLTFGAGSRLTVL.

This clone appeared a single time. DNA of the CDR3: TGTGCCAGCAGTCCGACCGGGACTAGCAGAGATGAGCAGTTCTTC. It codes for CASSPTGTSRDEQFF. The chain couples TRBV6-5 to TRBJ2-1; 9 bases align to TRBD2. The CDR3 is 15 amino acids. Trimming at V came to 5 bases and at J to 8 bases, leaving 10 bases not matched to a gene. The germline CDR1 and CDR2 sequences are MNHEY and SVGAGI.

This clone showed up just once. The rearrangement uses TRBV2 and TRBJ2-2, with 10 bases identical to TRBD1. Trimming removed 2 bases from V and 6 bases from J; junction bases left unmatched: 3. Germline V lookup: CDR1 SNHLY, CDR2 FYNNEI. This CDR3 contains 15 residues. CDR3 bases: TGTGCCAGCAGTGAAATTGGACAGGGGGCCGGGGAGCTGTTTTTT. Translating gives CASSEIGQGAGELFF.

The CDR3 DNA sequence: TGCAGCGTTGAAGGGAGTTACGCAAACTATGGCTACACCTTC. Translating gives CSVEGSYANYGYTF. The V call is TRBV29-1, the J call TRBJ1-2; D unresolved. Germline CDR1 SQVTM, CDR2 ANQGSEA. Trimming left V 1 base short and J 2 bases short, with 11 bases between. The CDR3 contains 14 residues.

The chain employs TRBV4-2 and TRBJ1-2; D is unresolved. Germline loops: CDR1 LGHNA, CDR2 YNFKEQ. This CDR3 is built from 15 residues. Trimming left V 0 bases short and J 4 bases short, with 12 bases between. The DNA of the CDR3 is TGTGCCAGCAGCCAAGAAATGTCCGAACTCTATGGCTACACCTTC. Translating it yields CASSQEMSELYGYTF.

V usage is TRBV21-1 and J usage is TRBJ2-5; the table's D call, TRBD2, has no DNA check behind it. TRBV21-1 is a pseudogene. This CDR3 is 15 amino acids long. CDR3 region: CASSTTRRGAETQYF. The CDR3 bases are TGTGCCAGCAGCACGACCCGAAGAGGCGCGGAGACCCAGTACTTC.

The chain carries TRBV27 and TRBJ1-5; tentatively, D is TRBD1 (5 bases). The germline gives CDR1 MNHEY, CDR2 SMNVEV (reference sequence). CDR3 length: 16 residues. The V end was cut by 2 bases, the J end by 1 base, with 12 bases between. Written as DNA, the CDR3 is TGTGCCAGCAGTTTACGGCGGGGGACGAGCAATCAGCCCCAGCATTTT. It translates to CASSLRRGTSNQPQHF.

This clone was observed a single time. The CDR3: CASSWQGGSDEQYF. The CDR3 region has the DNA TGTGCCAGCAGCTGGCAGGGGGGTAGCGACGAGCAGTACTTC. This sequence joins TRBV28 and TRBJ2-7; maybe TRBD1 (7 bases). Germline V gives CDR1 MDHEN, CDR2 SYDVKM. Trimming removed 6 bases at V and 5 bases at J, with 17 bases between. This CDR3 region has 14 residues.

The DNA for the CDR3 is TGTGCCAGCAGCGTAGTCCCCCTACTAGCGGGAGGCAATGAGCAGTTCTTC. Its translation is CASSVVPLLAGGNEQFF. The chain recombines TRBV9 with TRBJ2-1; the match to TRBD2 covers 12 bases. From germline, CDR1 is SGDLS and CDR2 YYNGEE. J lost 6 bases, V lost 0 bases, and 7 bases had no gene match. The length of the CDR3 is 17 residues.

J is TRBJ1-4 and V is TRBV7-2; 7 bases are shared with TRBD1. The CDR3 runs to 12 residues. Germline V gives CDR1 SGHTA, CDR2 FQGNSA. The junction had 2 bases not matched to a gene; V was cut back by 5 bases and J by 8 bases. The DNA of the CDR3 is TGTGCCAGCAGCCCGGACAGGGAAAAACTGTTTTTT. Translated, it gives CASSPDREKLFF.

A note on this clone: The germline gene is not matched at one end of the junction; a read error may be the cause. The chain links TRBV7-3 to TRBJ2-7; 8 bases fit TRBD1. Germline CDR1 and CDR2: SGHTA and FQGTGA. This CDR3 has 13 residues. CDR3 protein: CASSLGQGDEQYF. DNA of the CDR3: TGTGCTAGCAGCTTAGGACAGGGCGACGAGCAGTACTTC.